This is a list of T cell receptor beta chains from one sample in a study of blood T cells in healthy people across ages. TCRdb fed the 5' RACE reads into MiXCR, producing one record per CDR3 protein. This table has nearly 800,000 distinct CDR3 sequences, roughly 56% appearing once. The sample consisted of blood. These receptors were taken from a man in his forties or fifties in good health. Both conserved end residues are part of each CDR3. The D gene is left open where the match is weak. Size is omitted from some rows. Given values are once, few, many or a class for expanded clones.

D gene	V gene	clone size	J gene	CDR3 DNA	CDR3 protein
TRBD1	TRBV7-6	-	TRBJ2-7	TGTGCCAGCAGCTTAGCGTTGAGTGGACAGGGCTACGAGCAGTACTTC	CASSLALSGQGYEQYF
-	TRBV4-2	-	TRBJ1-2	TGTGCCAGCAGCCACCTCGATGCCAATAACTATGGCTACACCTTC	CASSHLDANNYGYTF
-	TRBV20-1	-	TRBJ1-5	TGCAGTGCTAGGGAGGGACCCTCACCGTGGGGCAGACAGCCCCAGCATTTT	CSAREGPSPWGRQPQHF
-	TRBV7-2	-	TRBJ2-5	TGTGCCAGCAGCTTAAACGGCCATTCGGAGGAGACCCAGTACTTC	CASSLNGHSEETQYF
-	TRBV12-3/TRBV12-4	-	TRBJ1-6	TGTGCCAGCAGTCCAATGGTAAATTCACCCCTCCACTTT	CASSPMVNSPLHF
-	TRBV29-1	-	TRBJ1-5	TGCAGCGTTCGCTTAGGGTCAGCGGGCAATCAGCCCCAGCATTTT	CSVRLGSAGNQPQHF
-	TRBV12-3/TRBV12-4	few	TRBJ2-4	TGTGCCAGCAGTTTAGGACAGGTGGACATTCAGTACTTC	CASSLGQVDIQYF
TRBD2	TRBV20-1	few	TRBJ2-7	TGCAGTGCTAGAACTGAAATCGGGACTAGCAACTACGAGCAGTACTTC	CSARTEIGTSNYEQYF
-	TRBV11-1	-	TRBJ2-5	TGTGCCAACAGCCTCCCCAGGGGGGTCCAAGAGACCCAGTACTTC	CANSLPRGVQETQYF
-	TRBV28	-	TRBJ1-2	TGTGCCAGCAGTTTATCCCTTGGGTACTACACCTTC	CASSLSLGYYTF
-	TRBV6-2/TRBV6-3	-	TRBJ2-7	TGTGCCAGCACCTTCTCAGGGAGAGGCTACGAGCAGTACTTC	CASTFSGRGYEQYF
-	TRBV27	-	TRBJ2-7	TGTGCCAGCAGCTGGATTGTTGGAGGGGGCGGGTACGAGCAGTACTTC	CASSWIVGGGGYEQYF
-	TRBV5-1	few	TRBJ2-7	TGCGCCAGCAAGTCAGCTCCCGGGCACGAGCAGTACTTC	CASKSAPGHEQYF
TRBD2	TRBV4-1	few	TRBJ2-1	TGCGCCAGCAGTGCCGGGACTAGCTACAATGAGCAGTTCTTC	CASSAGTSYNEQFF
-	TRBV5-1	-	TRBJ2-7	TGCGCCAGCAGAACCACGAACGGCTACGAGCAGTACTTC	CASRTTNGYEQYF
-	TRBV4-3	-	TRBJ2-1	TGCGCCAGCAGCCAGCGCTCTAGTGACAATGAGCAGTTCTTC	CASSQRSSDNEQFF
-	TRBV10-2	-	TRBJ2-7	TGCGCCAGCAGTGAAACCAGCCCCTACGAGCAGTACTTC	CASSETSPYEQYF
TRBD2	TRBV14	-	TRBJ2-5	TGTGCCAGCAGCCAAGGAGTCGTGGGAGGGCCCCCCGAGACCCAGTACTTC	CASSQGVVGGPPETQYF
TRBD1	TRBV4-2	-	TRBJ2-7	TGTGCCAGCAGCCAAGATCGGGCAGGGGGTGGCGAGCAGTACTTC	CASSQDRAGGGEQYF
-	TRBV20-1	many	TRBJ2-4	TGCAGTGCGGAAGGCCTCGGGCTAGCCAAAAACATTCAGTACTTC	CSAEGLGLAKNIQYF
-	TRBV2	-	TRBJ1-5	TGTGCCAGCAGTGATCAGGTCAATCAGCCCCAGCATTTT	CASSDQVNQPQHF
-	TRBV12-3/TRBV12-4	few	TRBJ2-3	TGTGCCAGCAGTGCCCAGACTAGTACAGATACGCAGTATTTT	CASSAQTSTDTQYF
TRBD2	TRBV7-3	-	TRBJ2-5	TGTGCCAGCAGTGTCGGGGGGTGGCAGGAGACCCAGTACTTC	CASSVGGWQETQYF
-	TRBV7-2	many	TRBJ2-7	TGTGCCAGCAGTGCTAGTACCTACGAGCAGTACTTC	CASSASTYEQYF
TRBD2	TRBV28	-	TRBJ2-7	TGTGCCAGCAGACCCCGGGGGGTGGGCCCCTACGAGCAGTACTTC	CASRPRGVGPYEQYF
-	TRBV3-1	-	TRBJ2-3	TGTGCCAGCAGCTCTCGTGTGGGGGATGTCACAGATACGCAGTATTTT	CASSSRVGDVTDTQYF
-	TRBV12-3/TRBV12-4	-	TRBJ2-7	TGTGCCAGCAGTTTGATTGGTAGCGGTCCATCCCACGAGCAGTACTTC	CASSLIGSGPSHEQYF
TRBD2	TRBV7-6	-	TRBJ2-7	TGTGCCAGCAGCTGGTTGACGGGGGGAGTTAATGAGCAGTACTTC	CASSWLTGGVNEQYF
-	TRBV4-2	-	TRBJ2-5	TGTGCCAGCAGCCAATCCCAGGGAGGGGGCCAAGAGACCCAGTACTTC	CASSQSQGGGQETQYF
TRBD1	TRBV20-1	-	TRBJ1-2	TGCAGTGCTAGGGAGACAGGGGGCTATGGCTACACCTTC	CSARETGGYGYTF
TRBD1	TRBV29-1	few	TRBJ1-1	TGCAGCGTTACTGGACAGGGGGCGGTCACTGAAGCTTTCTTT	CSVTGQGAVTEAFF
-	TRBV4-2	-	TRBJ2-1	TGTGCCAGCAGCCAATCGGGAGATGAGCAGTTCTTC	CASSQSGDEQFF
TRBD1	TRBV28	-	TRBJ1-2	TGTGCCAGCAGTCCCCCGGACAGGGTGGAATATGGCTACACCTTC	CASSPPDRVEYGYTF
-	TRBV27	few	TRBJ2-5	TGTGCCAGCAGTTTATCGGGTCTGGGCCAAGAGACCCAGTACTTC	CASSLSGLGQETQYF
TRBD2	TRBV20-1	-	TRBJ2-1	TGCAGTGCTAGACCGGGACTAGTCACTGGTGAGCAGTTCTTC	CSARPGLVTGEQFF
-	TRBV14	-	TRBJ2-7	TGTGCCAGCAGCCCTCATACCTATGAGCAGTACTTC	CASSPHTYEQYF
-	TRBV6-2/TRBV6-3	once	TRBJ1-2	TGTGCCAGCAAGGATGGGGTATTTTATGGCTACACCTTC	CASKDGVFYGYTF
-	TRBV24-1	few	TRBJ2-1	TGTGCCACCGAGTCCTACAATGAGCAGTTCTTC	CATESYNEQFF
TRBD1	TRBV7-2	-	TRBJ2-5	TGTGCCAGCAGCCCCCGGGGAGGGGGACAGGGGGTTCAAGAGACCCAGTACTTC	CASSPRGGGQGVQETQYF
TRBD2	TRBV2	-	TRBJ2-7	TGTGCCAGCAGAGCGACTAGCGGGTTTGACTACGAGCAGTACTTC	CASRATSGFDYEQYF
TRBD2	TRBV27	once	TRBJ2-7	TGTGCCAGCAGTAGGGCGGGGGGCCCTCCCGAGCAGTACTTC	CASSRAGGPPEQYF
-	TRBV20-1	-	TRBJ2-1	TGCAGTGCCCCGGACGACTACAATGAGCAGTTCTTC	CSAPDDYNEQFF
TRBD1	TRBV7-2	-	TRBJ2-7	TGTGCCAGCAGCTTTTTGACAGGGGTCGAGCAGTACTTC	CASSFLTGVEQYF
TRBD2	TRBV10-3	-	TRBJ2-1	TGTGCCATCAGTGACACTAGCGAGAACTCCTACAATGAGCAGTTCTTC	CAISDTSENSYNEQFF
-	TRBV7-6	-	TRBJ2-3	TGTGCCAGCCGACTCTTGAGTAGTCCCACAGATACGCAGTATTTT	CASRLLSSPTDTQYF
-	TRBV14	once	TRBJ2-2	TGTGCCAGCAGCCAAGTATCGTATGTTGGAGCAACCGGGGAGCTGTTTTTT	CASSQVSYVGATGELFF
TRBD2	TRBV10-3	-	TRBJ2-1	TGTGCCATCAGACTCTCTAGCGGGGGCCCCAATGAGCAGTTCTTC	CAIRLSSGGPNEQFF
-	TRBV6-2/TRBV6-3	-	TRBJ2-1	TGTGCCAGCAGGCGGGACACCGTTGGCCATGAGCAGTTCTTC	CASRRDTVGHEQFF
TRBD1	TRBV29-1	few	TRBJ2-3	TGCAGCGTTGAGGACAGGGGGCTTGGCACAGATACGCAGTATTTT	CSVEDRGLGTDTQYF
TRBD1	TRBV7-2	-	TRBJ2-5	TGTGCCAGCAGCATACGACAGGGGCGACAAGAGACCCAGTACTTC	CASSIRQGRQETQYF
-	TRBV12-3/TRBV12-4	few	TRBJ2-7	TGTGCCAGCAGTTTGCAAGCTTCCTACGAGCAGTACTTC	CASSLQASYEQYF
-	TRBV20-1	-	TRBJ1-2	TGCAGTGCTAGCGTTCCGGACCTTAACTATGGCTACACCTTC	CSASVPDLNYGYTF
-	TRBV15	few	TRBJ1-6	TGTGCCACCAGCAGAGATCTCTTTAATTCACCCCTCCACTTT	CATSRDLFNSPLHF
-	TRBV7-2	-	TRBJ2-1	TGTGCCAGCAGCTTAACACTAGGGCACTCCTACAATGAGCAGTTCTTC	CASSLTLGHSYNEQFF
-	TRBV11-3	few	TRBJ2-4	TGTGCCAGCAGCTTAGAACTGTCGGGAGCTCGGGAGCAGTACTTC	CASSLELSGAREQYF